A single sample gave rise to the 30 T cell receptor beta chains below, sequenced in a study of T cells in Graves' hyperthyroidism and ophthalmopathy. TCR beta CDR3 regions were amplified from RNA. Initially, a first-round RT-PCR of the TCR CDR3 employed the HTBI primer set. TCRdb fed the multiplex PCR reads into MiXCR, producing one record per CDR3 protein. The sample consists of some 510,000 distinct CDR3 sequences, less than 25% of them appearing once. Sequenced: blood. Receptors were obtained from a man aged 18 to 29 with Graves' hyperthyroidism.

This clonotype was observed at least ten times. Compared with germline, one end of the junction differs, possibly owing to a read error. In DNA, the CDR3 is TGTGCCAGCAGTTTGGAGGGGGGCAATCAGCCCCAGCATTTT. It translates to CASSLEGGNQPQHF. The chain carries TRBV5-1 and TRBJ1-5; the D gene is possibly TRBD1 (6 bases). The germline V gene has CDR1 SGHRS and CDR2 YFSETQ. This CDR3 is built from 14 residues. The variable domain in full, with the rest retrieved from reference TRBV5-1 and TRBJ1-5, is KAGVTQTPRYLIKTRGQQVTLSCSPISGHRSVSWYQQTPGQGLQFLFEYFSETQRNKGNFPGRFSGRQFSNSRSEMNVSTLELGDSALYLCASSLEGGNQPQHFGDGTRLSIL.

This clonotype has only a few counts. The chain is built from TRBV12-3 or TRBV12-4 and TRBJ1-1, with a possible D match to TRBD1 (5 bases). Trimming removed 6 bases at V and 4 bases at J, with 15 bases between. This CDR3 region has 14 residues. The chain's CDR3 is CASSVAGTLTEAFF. Here the CDR3 DNA reads TGTGCCAGCAGCGTCGCAGGGACGCTCACTGAAGCTTTCTTT.

There are many counts of this clonotype. Relative to the germline gene, one junction end is altered; a read error may explain this. This chain connects TRBV11-2 to TRBJ2-5; D might be TRBD1 (5 bases). Germline V gives CDR1 SGHAT, CDR2 FQNNGV. This CDR3 is 15 amino acids long. The chain's CDR3 is CASSLVGREWKTQYF. DNA of the CDR3: TGTGCCAGCAGTTTAGTGGGCAGGGAATGGAAGACCCAGTACTTC.

This clonotype was recorded many times. V usage is TRBV4-1 and J usage is TRBJ1-1; 8 bases align to TRBD1. With 1 base clipped from V and 1 base from J, the junction kept 5 bases outside the gene matches. Germline V gene lookup returns CDR1 MGHRA and CDR2 YSYEKL. The CDR3 totals 16 residues. The CDR3 region has the DNA TGCGCCAGCAGCCAAGTGCACAGGGGGACGAACACTGAAGCTTTCTTT. Translated: CASSQVHRGTNTEAFF.

This clonotype was observed many times. The gene calls are TRBV9 and TRBJ2-7; the D gene is possibly TRBD2 (7 bases). Germline CDR1 reads SGDLS; CDR2 reads YYNGEE. This CDR3 contains 14 residues. V lost 6 bases and J 4 bases, leaving 17 bases between the germline ends. CDR3 DNA: TGTGCCAGCAACCCGGGGGGCTCACATTACGAGCAGTACTTC. This gives the protein CASNPGGSHYEQYF. Full variable domain (outside the CDR3, taken from reference TRBV9 and TRBJ2-7): DSGVTQTPKHLITATGQRVTLRCSPRSGDLSVYWYQQSLDQGLQFLIQYYNGEERAKGNILERFSAQQFPDLHSELNLSSLELGDSALYFCASNPGGSHYEQYFGPGTRLTVT.

This clonotype has at least ten counts. This chain connects TRBV30 to TRBJ1-1, with 8 bases matching TRBD1. The J segment lost 2 bases and the V segment lost 4 bases, leaving 0 bases of the junction unmatched. The CDR3 consists of 12 residues. Germline V CDR1 and CDR2: GTSNPN, SVGIG (reference sequence). The CDR3 DNA is TGTGCCTGGACAGGGGGCAACACTGAAGCTTTCTTT. Amino acid sequence: CAWTGGNTEAFF.

This clonotype appeared many times. The chain is built from TRBV27 and TRBJ2-4, with TRBD1 identical over 10 bases. Trimming removed 5 bases from V and 5 bases from J; junction bases left unmatched: 6. Germline V CDR1 and CDR2: MNHEY, SMNVEV (reference sequence). This CDR3 is built from 15 residues. The CDR3 nucleotides read TGTGCCAGCAGTCCCGGGACAGGGGTCCAAAACATTCAGTACTTC. Its translation: CASSPGTGVQNIQYF.

At least ten counts were recorded for this clonotype. The rearrangement links TRBV19 to TRBJ2-7, with 12 bases identical to TRBD2. Germline V CDR1 and CDR2: LNHDA, SQIVND (reference sequence). This CDR3 has 15 amino acids. V gave up 6 bases and J gave up 6 bases; unmatched junction bases: 9. The CDR3, as DNA: TGTGCCAGTAGCCCCGGACTAGCGGGGCAGGGCGAGCAGTACTTC. This sequence encodes CASSPGLAGQGEQYF. Filled out from reference TRBV19 and TRBJ2-7, the complete variable domain reads DGGITQSPKYLFRKEGQNVTLSCEQNLNHDAMYWYRQDPGQGLRLIYYSQIVNDFQKGDIAEGYSVSREKKESFPLTVTSAQKNPTAFYLCASSPGLAGQGEQYFGPGTRLTVT.

This clonotype appeared many times. The genes are TRBV28 and TRBJ2-2, with D uncertain. Germline V CDR1 and CDR2: MDHEN, SYDVKM. The CDR3 is 12 residues long. V dropped 5 bases and J dropped 3 bases, with 4 bases sitting between them. The CDR3, as DNA: TGTGCCAGCAGTCGTTACACCGGGGAGCTGTTTTTT. Translating gives CASSRYTGELFF.

The CDR3 region has the DNA TGTGCCAGCAGTTACCGGGATACCTACGAGCAGTACTTC. Translated: CASSYRDTYEQYF. The V and J genes are TRBV6-2 or TRBV6-3 and TRBJ2-7; D possibly corresponds to TRBD2 (5 bases). CDR1 is MNHEY, CDR2 SVGEGT, per germline. The CDR3 spans 13 residues. V shed 2 bases and J shed 2 bases, with 7 bases lying between them.

This clonotype was seen more than once but under ten times. The chain couples TRBV25-1 to TRBJ2-7; no clear D. CDR3 length: 11 amino acids. V was trimmed by 2 bases and J by 6 bases, leaving 5 bases between them. Germline values: CDR1 MGHDK, CDR2 SYGVNS. CDR3 sequence (DNA): TGTGCCAGCAGTGAAGGTGCCGAGCAGTACTTC. Amino acids: CASSEGAEQYF.

This clonotype was counted many times. The chain employs TRBV20-1 and TRBJ2-7; D call uncertain. The CDR3 has 12 residues. Between the trimmed V and J ends, which lost 5 bases and 5 bases, there was a span of 13 bases. Germline CDR1 and CDR2: DFQATT and SNEGSKA (reference sequence). The CDR3 reads CSAYGPSHEQYF. The CDR3 DNA is TGCAGTGCTTATGGACCTTCCCACGAGCAGTACTTC.

This clonotype has a count of ten or more. The rearrangement links TRBV5-1 to TRBJ2-5; D is possibly TRBD1 (6 bases). The CDR3 covers 16 residues. The germline V gene has CDR1 SGHRS and CDR2 YFSETQ. The ends were cut back, 1 base at V and 0 bases at J, with 13 bases in the middle. The CDR3 spells CASSLRGKQYQETQYF. The CDR3 DNA follows: TGCGCCAGCAGCTTGAGGGGGAAGCAGTACCAAGAGACCCAGTACTTC.

As to this clonotype: A read error is likely, as this CDR3 ends without the conserved phenylalanine or tryptophan. This chain connects TRBV6-1 to TRBJ1-5, with 7 positions matching TRBD1. Germline CDR1 reads MNHNS; CDR2 reads SASEGT. The CDR3 runs 13 residues. The CDR3 region has the DNA TGTTCCAGCAGTGAGGGGGCTAGTCAGCCCCAGCATTTG. Translation gives CSSSEGASQPQHL.

This clonotype was seen ten or more times. The chain combines TRBV30 with TRBJ2-5; maybe TRBD2 (6 bases). CDR1 and CDR2 (germline): GTSNPN, SVGIG (reference sequence). CDR3 length equals 13 residues. V was trimmed by 2 bases and J by 6 bases, leaving 13 bases between them. The CDR3 loop is CAWSTGTPKTQYF. The CDR3, as DNA: TGTGCCTGGAGTACTGGGACTCCCAAGACCCAGTACTTC.

This chain's CDR3 is CASSRTGTSNEQYF. The CDR3 nucleotides read TGTGCCAGCAGTCGAACCGGGACCAGCAACGAGCAGTACTTC. The chain couples TRBV12-3 or TRBV12-4 to TRBJ2-7, with D possibly called TRBD1 or TRBD2 (5 bases each). V was trimmed by 5 bases and J by 5 bases, leaving 16 bases between them. The CDR3 sequence is 14 residues long.

This clonotype has ten or more counts. The chain has TRBV27 and TRBJ1-2; D is unclear. The germline V gene encodes CDR1 MNHEY and CDR2 SMNVEV (reference sequence). With 2 bases removed from V and 2 bases from J, the gap between germline ends came to 6 bases. The CDR3 covers 13 residues. The CDR3 loop reads CASSLLPNYGYTF. For the CDR3, the DNA is TGTGCCAGCAGTTTACTCCCGAACTATGGCTACACCTTC.

Of note for this clonotype: The junction and the germline gene differ at one end; a read error may be behind it. V and J are TRBV12-3 or TRBV12-4 and TRBJ1-1; 7 positions match TRBD1. This CDR3 contains 15 residues. The CDR3 region has the DNA TGTGCCAGCAGTCTAACCACAGGGGTTAACACTGAAGCTTGCTTT. Its translation: CASSLTTGVNTEACF.

The genes are TRBV20-1 and TRBJ1-1, with 8 bases identical to TRBD1. Trimming took 4 bases from V and 3 from J; bases not matched to a gene: 4. Germline lookup yields CDR1 DFQATT and CDR2 SNEGSKA (reference sequence). There are 13 residues in the CDR3. The CDR3, as DNA: TGCAGTGCTACACAGGGGGTCCACACTGAAGCTTTCTTT. This encodes CSATQGVHTEAFF.

Ten or more counts support this clonotype. The gene calls are TRBV9 and TRBJ2-7; 7 bases agree with TRBD1. Germline V gene sequence: CDR1 SGDLS, CDR2 YYNGEE. The CDR3 extends over 15 amino acids. The trim removed 2 bases at V and 0 bases at J, leaving 5 bases unmatched. The CDR3 nucleotides are TGTGCCAGCAGCGTTGGGACAGAAACCTCCTACGAGCAGTACTTC. Translated: CASSVGTETSYEQYF.

This clonotype was recorded many times. The chain has TRBV5-1 and TRBJ1-3; tentative D call: TRBD1 (5 bases). The germline CDR1 and CDR2 sequences are SGHRS and YFSETQ. Trimming pared 4 bases from V and 1 base from J, leaving 15 bases between. CDR3 length equals 16 residues. CDR3 DNA: TGCGCCAGCAGCGGGGGATTTGGACAATCTGGAAACACCATATATTTT. Translation gives CASSGGFGQSGNTIYF.

This clonotype was seen many times. This rearrangement joins TRBV15 to TRBJ1-6, with 7 bases that match TRBD1. Per the germline V gene, CDR1 is LNHNV and CDR2 is YYDKDF (reference sequence). The CDR3 is 14 residues long. V lost 1 base and J lost 8; bases outside the gene matches: 2. The CDR3 region has the DNA TGTGCCACCAGCAGAGGGGACAGTGATTCACCCCTCCACTTT. It yields the protein CATSRGDSDSPLHF.

The sample holds many counts of this clonotype. The V call is TRBV6-1, the J call TRBJ2-7, with 8 bases aligning to TRBD1. The CDR3 is 13 amino acids. Trimming at V came to 7 bases and at J to 3 bases, leaving 5 bases not matched to a gene. Germline values: CDR1 MNHNS, CDR2 SASEGT. This CDR3 is CASNIGQGYEQYF. The CDR3 DNA follows: TGTGCCAGCAACATAGGACAGGGCTACGAGCAGTACTTC.

Remarks on this clonotype: A much larger clone differs by one base, so this may be a read error. The chain has TRBV30 and TRBJ2-2; D remains unclear. This CDR3 is 14 amino acids long. V was trimmed by 0 bases and J by 6 bases, leaving 11 bases between them. CDR1 is GTSNPN and CDR2 is SVGIG in the germline V gene (reference sequence). CDR3 nucleotide sequence: TGTGCCTGGAGTGTACTGGGTGACCCCGGGGAGCTGTTTTTT. It encodes CAWSVLGDPGELFF.

The chain carries TRBV5-1 and TRBJ2-5; tentatively, D is TRBD1 (7 bases). Germline values: CDR1 SGHRS, CDR2 YFSETQ. The germline V and J ends were trimmed by 1 base and 1 base, with 14 bases remaining between them. The CDR3 is 16 residues long. For the CDR3, the DNA is TGCGCCAGCAGCTTGAGTGTCCAGGGGGGCCAAGAGACCCAGTACTTC. Its protein product is CASSLSVQGGQETQYF. Using reference TRBV5-1 and TRBJ2-5 for the parts outside the CDR3, the full variable domain is KAGVTQTPRYLIKTRGQQVTLSCSPISGHRSVSWYQQTPGQGLQFLFEYFSETQRNKGNFPGRFSGRQFSNSRSEMNVSTLELGDSALYLCASSLSVQGGQETQYFGPGTRLLVL.

The chain joins TRBV12-3 or TRBV12-4 to TRBJ2-2, with TRBD1 identical over 8 bases. The CDR3 is 13 amino acids. Unmatched junction bases numbered 3, after V lost 5 bases and J lost 7 bases. The CDR3 sequence: CASSRTGIGELFF. CDR3 DNA: TGTGCCAGCAGTCGGACAGGGATCGGGGAGCTGTTTTTT.

This clonotype was observed many times. CDR3 bases: TGTGCCAGCAGCCGGTGGGGGGCCAAAGAGACCCAGTACTTC. Its protein product is CASSRWGAKETQYF. J is TRBJ2-5 and V is TRBV7-2; D is perhaps TRBD1 or TRBD2 (6 bases each). Trimming left V 5 bases short and J 3 bases short, with 13 bases between. From germline, CDR1 is SGHTA and CDR2 FQGNSA. CDR3 length equals 14 residues.

The chain joins TRBV20-1 to TRBJ2-2; perhaps TRBD2 as D (6 bases). The CDR3 consists of 14 residues. Germline V gene lookup returns CDR1 DFQATT and CDR2 SNEGSKA (reference sequence). Trimming removed 0 bases at V and 9 bases at J, with 14 bases between. The chain's CDR3 is CSARDWDSVRELFF. In DNA form, the CDR3 reads TGCAGTGCTAGAGATTGGGACTCTGTCAGGGAGCTGTTTTTT.

This clonotype was seen many times. The chain is built from TRBV12-3 or TRBV12-4 and TRBJ1-5; perhaps TRBD1 as D (5 bases). The CDR3 has 15 amino acids. Trimming shortened V by 3 bases and J by 5 bases, and 14 bases separated the two germline ends. This chain's CDR3 is CASSFGGLGHQPQHF. In nucleotides, the CDR3 is TGTGCCAGCAGTTTCGGGGGTTTGGGGCATCAGCCCCAGCATTTT.

In this sample, this clonotype turned up a few times. V gene TRBV6-2 or TRBV6-3 combines with J gene TRBJ1-5; weak D call: TRBD1 (5 bases). Trimming shortened V by 3 bases and J by 0 bases, and 15 bases separated the two germline ends. This CDR3 contains 17 residues. Germline V gives CDR1 MNHEY, CDR2 SVGEGT. The CDR3 loop is CASSYYRPRDSNQPQHF. As DNA, the CDR3 is TGTGCCAGCAGTTATTATCGCCCCAGGGATAGCAATCAGCCCCAGCATTTT.